The TCR beta chain under discussion was sequenced for a study of T cells in localized non-small cell lung cancer. Whole-study results and caveats: T cell clonality was highest in uninvolved adjacent lung, above tumor.

The germline gives CDR1 ENHRY, CDR2 SYGVKD. V trimming: 11 bases; J trimming: 4 bases; junction bases outside the gene matches: 3. The CDR3 has 11 residues. Regarding this clone: Its antigen is as yet unknown.

Assay: immunoSEQ multiplex PCR; the TCRdb copy retains only in-frame clones and omits some. The sample lists 48,000 or so clones; 86% were seen once. This specimen consisted of peripheral blood, obtained before any cancer treatment. This chain connects TRBV10-3 to TRBJ1-2; 8 nucleotides agree with TRBD1. The TCR was taken from a male donor at least 60 years old with stage III squamous cell lung carcinoma. This CDR3 reads CAVQGGYGYTF. CDR3 bases: TGTGCCGTACAGGGGGGCTATGGCTACACCTTC.